The rows below give T cell receptor beta chains drawn from one sample of a study of cytomegalovirus exposure and HLA in healthy donors. Sequenced by immunoSEQ multiplex PCR; TCRdb stores in-frame clones only, minus some. The sample yields tens of thousands of clones, around 73% seen once. Material: PBMCs. The receptors shown here come from a man over 45 in good health and CMV-seronegative. The CDR3 runs from the conserved cysteine through the conserved F or W. Fields, in order: J gene, V gene, clone size, CDR3 length, D gene, CDR3 protein, CDR3 DNA. A D gene is named only where the DNA matches it firmly. Size is stated for part of the rows, as once, few or many counts, or as a class when the clone is expanded.

TRBJ1-5	TRBV2	once	15	NA	CASSGWQPSNQPQHF	TGTGCCAGCTCGGGGTGGCAGCCTAGCAATCAGCCCCAGCATTTT
TRBJ1-2	TRBV5-1	NA	14	NA	CASSLASSGNGYTF	TGCGCCAGCAGCTTGGCCTCGTCGGGGAACGGCTACACCTTC
TRBJ1-1	TRBV2	NA	13	NA	CASMRSVNTEAFF	TGTGCCAGCATGCGTTCTGTAAACACTGAAGCTTTCTTT
TRBJ1-2	TRBV19	once	12	NA	CASSWDTYGYTF	TGTGCCAGTAGTTGGGACACCTATGGCTACACCTTC
TRBJ2-1	TRBV5-1	NA	13	TRBD2	CASNLAAYNEQFF	TGCGCCAGCAACCTAGCGGCCTACAATGAGCAGTTCTTC
TRBJ2-7	TRBV27	NA	17	NA	CASSSRPPGLLSYEQYF	TGTGCCAGCAGTTCCCGCCCGCCGGGACTGTTAAGCTACGAGCAGTACTTC
TRBJ2-3	TRBV5-4	NA	15	TRBD2	CASSLPSGGADTQYF	TGTGCCAGCAGCCTCCCTAGCGGGGGAGCAGATACGCAGTATTTT
TRBJ1-2	TRBV5-6	NA	12	NA	CASRELNYGYTF	TGTGCCAGCAGGGAGCTAAACTATGGCTACACCTTC
TRBJ2-3	TRBV2	NA	14	TRBD2	CASRRGGSADTQYF	TGTGCCAGCAGGCGCGGGGGGTCGGCAGATACGCAGTATTTT
TRBJ1-4	TRBV7-3	once	13	NA	CASSFKRGEKLFF	TGTGCCAGCAGCTTTAAACGGGGTGAAAAACTGTTTTTT
TRBJ1-1	TRBV2	NA	15	NA	CASSEQQTMNTEAFF	TGTGCCAGCAGTGAACAACAGACCATGAACACTGAAGCTTTCTTT
TRBJ1-2	TRBV10-1	once	13	NA	CASSESLNYGYTF	TGCGCCAGCAGTGAAAGCCTTAACTATGGCTACACCTTC
TRBJ1-2	TRBV19	few	13	NA	CATLGRGATGYTF	TGTGCCACCCTCGGGCGGGGGGCGACCGGCTACACCTTC
TRBJ2-1	TRBV6-5	NA	13	TRBD1	CASSYYPDRGEFF	TGTGCCAGCAGTTACTATCCGGACAGGGGGGAGTTCTTC
TRBJ1-4	TRBV19	NA	14	NA	CASCQGTPNEKLFF	TGTGCCAGCTGCCAAGGGACTCCCAATGAAAAACTGTTTTTT
TRBJ2-7	TRBV10-3	NA	15	TRBD1	CAISDSRTGSYEQYF	TGTGCCATCAGTGATTCTCGGACAGGGAGCTACGAGCAGTACTTC
TRBJ1-2	TRBV6-5	NA	13	TRBD1	CASSDRDAYGYTF	TGTGCCAGCAGCGACAGGGATGCCTATGGCTACACCTTC
TRBJ2-7	TRBV10-2	few	16	TRBD2	CASSGDPAGATYEQYF	TGCGCCAGCAGTGGAGATCCAGCGGGGGCCACCTACGAGCAGTACTTC
TRBJ2-2	TRBV10-1	NA	14	NA	CASSLGQGTGELFF	TGCGCCAGCAGTCTGGGCCAAGGAACCGGGGAGCTGTTTTTT
TRBJ1-5	TRBV6-5	once	15	NA	CASSVTGISGQPQHF	TGTGCCAGCAGTGTCACAGGGATTTCGGGCCAGCCCCAGCATTTT
TRBJ2-3	TRBV29-1	NA	13	TRBD2	CSVVGGGADTQYF	TGCAGCGTTGTGGGGGGAGGGGCAGATACGCAGTATTTT
TRBJ2-5	TRBV6-5	NA	11	NA	CASSKLETQYF	TGTGCCAGCAGCAAATTAGAGACCCAGTACTTC
TRBJ1-2	TRBV27	few	15	NA	CASSFSRDHLRDYTF	TGTGCCAGCAGTTTTAGCCGAGATCATTTGCGTGACTACACCTTC
TRBJ2-7	TRBV6-5	NA	14	TRBD1	CASRRQGGSYEQYF	TGTGCCAGCAGGCGACAGGGGGGTTCCTACGAGCAGTACTTC
TRBJ1-2	TRBV6-6	NA	14	TRBD1	CASCNTGTVYGYTF	TGTGCCAGTTGCAACACCGGGACAGTCTATGGCTACACCTTC
TRBJ2-7	TRBV2	NA	13	TRBD1	CASAGTGFNEQYF	TGTGCCAGCGCCGGGACAGGGTTCAACGAGCAGTACTTC
TRBJ2-7	TRBV30	NA	14	TRBD1	CAWTPDRAHYEQYF	TGTGCCTGGACCCCCGACAGGGCCCATTACGAGCAGTACTTC
TRBJ2-3	TRBV5-6	NA	11	NA	CASTDLDTQYF	TGTGCCAGCACCGACTTAGATACGCAGTATTTT
TRBJ1-6	TRBV5-6	once	14	TRBD1	CASSSTTGVSPLHF	TGTGCCAGCAGCTCTACGACAGGGGTTTCACCCCTCCACTTT
TRBJ2-5	TRBV5-6	NA	14	NA	CASSLQTVQETQYF	TGTGCCAGCAGCCTACAGACGGTCCAAGAGACCCAGTACTTC
TRBJ1-2	TRBV25-1	few	16	TRBD1	CASSDIMTTGAYGYTF	TGTGCCAGCAGTGATATCATGACGACAGGGGCCTATGGCTACACCTTC
TRBJ1-2	TRBV9	few	17	NA	CASSVGREGYRGYGYTF	TGTGCCAGCAGCGTAGGGCGGGAGGGTTATCGGGGCTACGGCTACACCTTC
TRBJ1-1	TRBV13	few	14	NA	CASSLRRGYTEAFF	TGTGCCAGCAGCTTGCGGCGTGGGTACACTGAAGCTTTCTTT
TRBJ2-3	TRBV7-6	once	13	TRBD2	CASSWGGADTQYF	TGTGCCAGCAGCTGGGGGGGGGCAGATACGCAGTATTTT
TRBJ1-4	TRBV6-5	NA	13	NA	CASSRTVNEKLFF	TGTGCCAGCAGTCGGACAGTCAATGAAAAACTGTTTTTT
TRBJ2-7	TRBV2	NA	12	TRBD1	CASRTGVHEQYF	TGTGCCAGCAGAACAGGGGTCCACGAGCAGTACTTC
TRBJ1-6	TRBV28	NA	15	NA	CASSFLSGENSPLHF	TGTGCCAGCAGTTTTCTGTCAGGGGAGAATTCACCCCTCCACTTT